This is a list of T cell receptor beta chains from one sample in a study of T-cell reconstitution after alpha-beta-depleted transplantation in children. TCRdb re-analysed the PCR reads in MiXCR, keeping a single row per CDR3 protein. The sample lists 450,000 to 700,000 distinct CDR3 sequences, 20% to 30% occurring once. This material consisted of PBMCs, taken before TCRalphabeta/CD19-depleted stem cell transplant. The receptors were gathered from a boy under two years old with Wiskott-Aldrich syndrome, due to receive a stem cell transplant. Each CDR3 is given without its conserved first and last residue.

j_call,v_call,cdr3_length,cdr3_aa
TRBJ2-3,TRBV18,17,ASSPLSGRAGGPTDTQY
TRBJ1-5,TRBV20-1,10,SATRSNQPQH
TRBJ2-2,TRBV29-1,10,SVVWGTGELF
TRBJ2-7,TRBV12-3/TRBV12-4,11,ASRNSGSYEQY
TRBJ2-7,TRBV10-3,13,AIRPLGTSGAEQY
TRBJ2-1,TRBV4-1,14,ASSQEDSGGYNEQF
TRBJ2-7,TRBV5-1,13,ASSSITGQGFEQY
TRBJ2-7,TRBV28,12,ASSQTGTDYEQY
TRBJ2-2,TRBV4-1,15,HSSPDRGRSNTGELF
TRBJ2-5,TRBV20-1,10,SASNIGETQY
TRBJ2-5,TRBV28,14,ASSLWMAGTQETQY
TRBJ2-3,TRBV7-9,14,ASSLVGSQGRDTQY
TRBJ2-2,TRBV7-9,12,ASSQNGGTGELF
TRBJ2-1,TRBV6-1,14,ASRGYRGSSYNEQF
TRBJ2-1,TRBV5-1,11,ASSFGRINEQF
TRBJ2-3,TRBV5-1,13,ASSLVHPGTDTQY
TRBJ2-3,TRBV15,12,ATSRDLEGDTQY
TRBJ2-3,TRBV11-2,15,ASSLDGRGSSTDTQY
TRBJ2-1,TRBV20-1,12,SARDILGGDEQF
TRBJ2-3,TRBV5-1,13,ASSPDSVGTDTQY
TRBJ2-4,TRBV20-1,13,SARPITRDSDIQY
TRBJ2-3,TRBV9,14,ASSVDEGGGTDTQY
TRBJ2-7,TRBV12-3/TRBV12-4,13,ASSLVGGGGGEQY